This TCR beta chain comes out of a study of tumor-infiltrating lymphocytes in primary liver carcinoma. Unsorted bulk tissue of about 19-31 mg yielded co-extracted RNA and DNA. Five separate regions were sampled from each tumor. Over 85% of the cells were viable tumor cells in every tumor sample. Reverse transcription of around 0.45 ug total RNA with a constant-region primer produced TCR beta cDNA. What produced the TCR beta libraries was three nested multiplex PCR rounds using slightly modified ARM-PCR. Running around 9 cycles apiece, the first two PCR rounds relied on TRBV1-TRBV30 forward primers together with a C-beta reverse primer. Via MiXCR, TCRdb re-called the multiplex PCR reads, giving one row per CDR3 protein. The profile covers about 23,000 distinct CDR3 sequences, with around 77% appearing a single time and about 30% taken by the ten largest. This CDR3 comprises 16 residues. Germline CDR1 ENHRY, CDR2 SYGVKD. V shed 0 bases and J shed 2 bases, with 11 bases lying between them.

This clonotype was obtained from a woman younger than 45 with primary liver carcinoma and hepatitis B virus infection. Source material: liver tumor tissue from sampling region 5. Subset in this sample: tumor region T5, tumor centre. The chain recombines TRBV10-3 with TRBJ2-1; no reliable D call. CDR3 DNA sequence: TGTGCCATCAGTGAGTCGGCAGTGCTAGCCTACAATGAGCAGTTCTTC. It specifies CAISESAVLAYNEQFF.